This note documents a single T cell receptor (beta chain) sequence. The record originates from a study of technical replicates of blood from several donors. This table comes from immunoSEQ multiplex PCR, and its TCRdb copy is limited to in-frame clones, with some not included. This sample has around 72,000 clones, with 95% to 99% found just once. Trimming took 1 base from V and 2 from J, leaving 11 bases between them. CDR3 size: 15 residues. Germline V gene lookup returns CDR1 LGHNT and CDR2 FRNRAP. The receptor comes from a human donor in good health. Sequencing was done on a sample of T cells isolated from PBMCs. This chain uses TRBV12-5 with TRBJ1-1, with D possibly matching TRBD1 (5 bases). CDR3 region: CASGLDRSSNTEAFF. Written as DNA, the CDR3 is TGTGCTAGTGGTTTGGACAGGAGTAGTAACACTGAAGCTTTCTTT. Together with reference TRBV12-5 and TRBJ1-1, the CDR3 gives the full variable domain: DARVTQTPRHKVTEMGQEVTMRCQPILGHNTVFWYRQTMMQGLELLAYFRNRAPLDDSGMPKDRFSAEMPDATLATLKIQPSEPRDSAVYFCASGLDRSSNTEAFFGQGTRLTVV.